A selection of T cell receptor beta chains follows, all from one sample in a study of cytomegalovirus exposure and HLA in healthy donors. Sequencing was performed with immunoSEQ multiplex PCR; in TCRdb, only in-frame clones are kept and a portion is missing. The sample totals about 53,000 clones. Sequences were obtained from PBMCs. These receptor sequences come from a man between 18 and 29 years old in good health and CMV-seropositive. Each CDR3 is given without its conserved first and last residue.

v_gene: TRBV5-4; j_gene: TRBJ2-7; len: 14; CDR3aa: ASSFFSGRASYEQY
v_gene: TRBV2; j_gene: TRBJ2-3; len: 13; CDR3aa: ASSEAPGREDTQY
v_gene: TRBV5-6; j_gene: TRBJ2-1; len: 12; CDR3aa: ASSRDRLNNEQF
v_gene: TRBV27; j_gene: TRBJ1-5; len: 12; CDR3aa: ASSPTVSNQPQH
v_gene: TRBV5-1; j_gene: TRBJ2-2; len: 13; CDR3aa: ASSLGLADTGELF
v_gene: TRBV19; j_gene: TRBJ2-1; len: 14; CDR3aa: ASSIELAGYRVEQF
v_gene: TRBV6-4; j_gene: TRBJ2-2; len: 12; CDR3aa: ASSESGSTGELF
v_gene: TRBV7-9; j_gene: TRBJ2-3; len: 14; CDR3aa: ASTKGEGDLTDTQY
v_gene: TRBV5-4; j_gene: TRBJ1-1; len: 14; CDR3aa: ASSPQGGVGNTEAF
v_gene: TRBV6-4; j_gene: TRBJ2-3; len: 13; CDR3aa: ASSDLPGGTDTQY
v_gene: TRBV2; j_gene: TRBJ2-7; len: 13; CDR3aa: ASSSRQGALGEQY
v_gene: TRBV6-5; j_gene: TRBJ1-6; len: 13; CDR3aa: ASSRQGRSNSPLH
v_gene: TRBV2; j_gene: TRBJ1-1; len: 12; CDR3aa: ASSVGGKNTEAF
v_gene: TRBV6-1; j_gene: TRBJ2-1; len: 13; CDR3aa: ASSEYAGAYNEQF
v_gene: TRBV4-1; j_gene: TRBJ2-5; len: 13; CDR3aa: ASSQVVGVAETQY
v_gene: TRBV25-1; j_gene: TRBJ1-3; len: 14; CDR3aa: ASSDPGSTSGNTIY
v_gene: TRBV19; j_gene: TRBJ2-2; len: 12; CDR3aa: ASSIRIDSGELF
v_gene: TRBV5-1; j_gene: TRBJ2-1; len: 10; CDR3aa: ASGGQDNEQF
v_gene: TRBV6-6; j_gene: TRBJ1-2; len: 13; CDR3aa: ASSSYGQGPYGYT
v_gene: TRBV15; j_gene: TRBJ2-1; len: 12; CDR3aa: ATSGGLAGVEQF
v_gene: TRBV2; j_gene: TRBJ2-5; len: 10; CDR3aa: ARSTSSETQY
v_gene: TRBV5-1; j_gene: TRBJ2-7; len: 16; CDR3aa: ASSPGLGQGWAMGEQY
v_gene: TRBV6-4; j_gene: TRBJ2-7; len: 17; CDR3aa: ASSDSSAHLRDRDYEQY
v_gene: TRBV7-9; j_gene: TRBJ2-1; len: 13; CDR3aa: ASSFRTSGDNEQF
v_gene: TRBV11-2; j_gene: TRBJ1-5; len: 12; CDR3aa: ASSSEMSNQPQH
v_gene: TRBV4-1; j_gene: TRBJ1-2; len: 11; CDR3aa: ASSQVGDYGYT
v_gene: TRBV4-2; j_gene: TRBJ2-3; len: 14; CDR3aa: ASSQDSGTGGDTQY
v_gene: TRBV11-3; j_gene: TRBJ2-3; len: 13; CDR3aa: ASGPTIAGEDTQY
v_gene: TRBV5-1; j_gene: TRBJ2-2; len: 12; CDR3aa: ASSLFQNTGELF
v_gene: TRBV7-9; j_gene: TRBJ1-6; len: 16; CDR3aa: ASSLVGTGPDANSPLH
v_gene: TRBV28; j_gene: TRBJ1-2; len: 11; CDR3aa: ASSLDRAYGYT
v_gene: TRBV27; j_gene: TRBJ2-1; len: 12; CDR3aa: ASSFTGSYNEQF
v_gene: TRBV7-9; j_gene: TRBJ2-7; len: 14; CDR3aa: ASSLDLAGTSYEQY
v_gene: TRBV27; j_gene: TRBJ2-7; len: 12; CDR3aa: ASSIDSYSYEQY
v_gene: TRBV5-4; j_gene: TRBJ1-2; len: 11; CDR3aa: ASSLEPASGYT
v_gene: TRBV9; j_gene: TRBJ1-3; len: 16; CDR3aa: ASSVGGQSLSSGNTIY
v_gene: TRBV16; j_gene: TRBJ2-5; len: 13; CDR3aa: ASSQWDTYQETQY
v_gene: TRBV19; j_gene: TRBJ1-1; len: 12; CDR3aa: ASSSGQGNTEAF
v_gene: TRBV5-1; j_gene: TRBJ2-2; len: 13; CDR3aa: ASSPGTRNTGELF
v_gene: TRBV30; j_gene: TRBJ2-6; len: 13; CDR3aa: AWSGGLSGANVLT
v_gene: TRBV6-1; j_gene: TRBJ2-2; len: 12; CDR3aa: ASSGLANTGELF
v_gene: TRBV11-2; j_gene: TRBJ2-7; len: 12; CDR3aa: ASSPRTAPYEQY
v_gene: TRBV11-3; j_gene: TRBJ2-7; len: 11; CDR3aa: ASSLGPLGGQY
v_gene: TRBV6-5; j_gene: TRBJ1-1; len: 13; CDR3aa: ASRWDRGQDTEAF
v_gene: TRBV19; j_gene: TRBJ2-3; len: 14; CDR3aa: ASSIALAGGQDTQY
v_gene: TRBV30; j_gene: TRBJ2-7; len: 11; CDR3aa: AWRGRGIYEQY
v_gene: TRBV6-6; j_gene: TRBJ1-1; len: 14; CDR3aa: ASSYRGTGLGTEAF
v_gene: TRBV6-1; j_gene: TRBJ1-1; len: 12; CDR3aa: ASSTRDMNTEAF
v_gene: TRBV11-2; j_gene: TRBJ2-1; len: 11; CDR3aa: ASTREVSEEQF
v_gene: TRBV19; j_gene: TRBJ2-3; len: 14; CDR3aa: ASMTLAGGDTDTQY
v_gene: TRBV29-1; j_gene: TRBJ2-1; len: 12; CDR3aa: SDIIAGAANEQF
v_gene: TRBV28; j_gene: NA; len: 12; CDR3aa: ASSFQGRRGEQY
v_gene: TRBV28; j_gene: TRBJ2-7; len: 16; CDR3aa: ASSLPGTGLVAGSGQY
v_gene: TRBV7-3; j_gene: TRBJ2-1; len: 13; CDR3aa: ASSLYLTGPNEQF
v_gene: TRBV7-9; j_gene: TRBJ1-2; len: 9; CDR3aa: ASSLGQSYT